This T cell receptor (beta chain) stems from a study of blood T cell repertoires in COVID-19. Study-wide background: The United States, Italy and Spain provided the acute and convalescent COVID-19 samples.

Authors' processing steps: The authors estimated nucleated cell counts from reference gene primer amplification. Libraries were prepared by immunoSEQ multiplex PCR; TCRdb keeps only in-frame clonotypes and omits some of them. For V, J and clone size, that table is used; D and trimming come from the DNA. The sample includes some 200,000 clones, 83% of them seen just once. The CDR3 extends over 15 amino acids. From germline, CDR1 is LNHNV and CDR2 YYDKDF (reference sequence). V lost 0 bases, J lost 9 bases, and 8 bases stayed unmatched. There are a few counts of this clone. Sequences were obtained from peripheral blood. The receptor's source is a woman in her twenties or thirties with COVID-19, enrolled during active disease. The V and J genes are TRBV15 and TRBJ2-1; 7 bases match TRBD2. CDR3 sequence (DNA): TGTGCCACCAGCAGAGATACGGGAGGTGTACGTGAGCAGTTCTTC. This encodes CATSRDTGGVREQFF.